Presented here are 18 T cell receptor beta chains from one specimen sequenced in a study of a mutant IDH1 vaccine in newly diagnosed glioma. These receptors lack a known antigen. TCRdb's table, derived via immunoSEQ multiplex PCR, lists solely in-frame clones and lacks some. The sample lists about 30,000 clones; 70% to 85% were seen once. The time point is: week 5, during vaccination. Vaccination used 300 ug of mutant IDH1 20-mer peptide per dose, with topical imiquimod. The material sequenced was PBMCs, taken from a glioma patient whose treatment included an IDH1 peptide vaccine. The receptors come from a young man with glioma.

The chain is built from TRBV5-6 and TRBJ1-2; D is uncertain. CDR3 size: 15 residues. Per germline, CDR1 SGHDT and CDR2 YYEEEE. V was shortened by 6 bases and J by 5 bases, with 20 bases between the two germline ends. In DNA, the CDR3 is TGTGCCAGCACCCGGGAGGCGGGGTGGAGGTATGGCTACACCTTC. Translated: CASTREAGWRYGYTF.

The chain is built from TRBV7-2 and TRBJ1-1; D uncertain. The length of the CDR3 is 12 residues. From germline, CDR1 is SGHTA and CDR2 FQGNSA. Deletions cut 0 bases from V and 5 bases from J, with 4 bases between. The CDR3 loop is CASSLAGTEAFF. In nucleotides, the CDR3 is TGTGCCAGCAGCTTAGCAGGGACTGAAGCTTTCTTT.

CDR3 sequence: CASSLGGARREQYF. CDR3 DNA sequence: TGTGCCAGCAGTTTAGGGGGGGCCCGCCGGGAGCAGTACTTC. The rearrangement uses TRBV27 and TRBJ2-7; the D gene is possibly TRBD2 (7 bases). V was clipped by 2 bases and J by 7 bases, with 15 bases between them. Per germline, CDR1 MNHEY and CDR2 SMNVEV (reference sequence). This CDR3 comprises 14 residues.

The chain is built from TRBV28 and TRBJ2-7; possibly TRBD1 for D (6 bases). Between the trimmed V and J ends, which lost 6 bases and 0 bases, there was a span of 6 bases. This CDR3 contains 12 residues. Per the germline V gene, CDR1 is MDHEN and CDR2 is SYDVKM. CDR3 in DNA: TGTGCCAGCAGGACAGGCTCCTACGAGCAGTACTTC. Translation: CASRTGSYEQYF.

This rearrangement joins TRBV4-1 to TRBJ2-5; 7 positions agree with TRBD2. CDR1 MGHRA and CDR2 YSYEKL come from the germline V gene. The CDR3 runs to 16 residues. J lost 1 base, V lost 0 bases, and 5 bases had no gene match. This CDR3 is CASSQEGGTFQETQYF. CDR3 in DNA: TGCGCCAGCAGCCAAGAGGGGGGGACTTTCCAAGAGACCCAGTACTTC.

This chain connects TRBV27 to TRBJ1-5; 8 nucleotides match TRBD1. CDR3 length: 17 amino acids. V dropped 4 bases and J dropped 5; count of bases not matched to a gene: 13. Germline V gene data show CDR1 as MNHEY and CDR2 as SMNVEV (reference sequence). CDR3 in DNA: TGTGCCAGCAGTTCCTACCCACCGGGACAGGAGGATCAGCCCCAGCATTTT. This encodes CASSSYPPGQEDQPQHF.

This clone was observed a single time. V is TRBV4-2 and J is TRBJ2-7; 8 bases map to TRBD2. CDR3 length equals 14 residues. Germline V gene lookup returns CDR1 LGHNA and CDR2 YNFKEQ. V gave up 2 bases and J gave up 7 bases; unmatched junction bases: 7. This CDR3 is CASSQRLRGGEQYF. As DNA, the CDR3 is TGTGCCAGCAGCCAACGATTACGGGGGGGGGAGCAGTACTTC.

The chain is built from TRBV9 and TRBJ2-7; the match to TRBD2 covers 10 bases. V trimming: 2 bases; J trimming: 4 bases; junction bases outside the gene matches: 3. Germline V gene data show CDR1 as SGDLS and CDR2 as YYNGEE. CDR3 length: 14 amino acids. DNA of the CDR3: TGTGCCAGCAGCGTGGGACTAGCGAGTTACGAGCAGTACTTC. It translates to CASSVGLASYEQYF.

This clone has just one count. V gene TRBV4-2 combines with J gene TRBJ2-5; 11 nucleotides agree with TRBD2. With V trimmed by 0 bases and J by 1 base, 4 bases remained unmatched. Germline V lookup: CDR1 LGHNA, CDR2 YNFKEQ. This CDR3 contains 17 residues. CDR3 residues: CASSQDSGRGPQETQYF. DNA for the CDR3: TGTGCCAGCAGCCAAGATAGCGGGAGGGGTCCCCAAGAGACCCAGTACTTC.

V gene TRBV6-6 combines with J gene TRBJ2-2; D remains ambiguous. The CDR3 consists of 12 residues. CDR1 and CDR2 from the germline V gene are MNHNY and SVGAGI (reference sequence). V gave up 2 bases and J gave up 6 bases, with 4 bases separating them. CDR3 sequence reads: CASSYGAGELFF. The CDR3 DNA follows: TGTGCCAGCAGTTACGGCGCCGGGGAGCTGTTTTTT.

This chain joins TRBV7-9 and TRBJ2-7; no reliable D call. The CDR3 has 14 residues. V was trimmed by 1 base and J by 3 bases, leaving 10 bases between them. Germline V gene sequence: CDR1 SEHNR, CDR2 FQNEAQ (reference sequence). The CDR3 DNA follows: TGTGCCAGCAGCTTAGGGTCCAGACTCTACGAGCAGTACTTC. Protein product: CASSLGSRLYEQYF.

V gene TRBV30 combines with J gene TRBJ1-5; D is uncertain. CDR1 is GTSNPN and CDR2 is SVGIG in the germline V gene (reference sequence). CDR3 length: 14 residues. The V end lost 1 base, the J end lost 4 bases, and 11 bases lay between the germline ends. CDR3 loop: CAWSASARNQPQHF. The CDR3 nucleotides are TGTGCCTGGAGTGCCTCTGCGAGGAATCAGCCCCAGCATTTT.

The chain uses TRBV29-1 and TRBJ1-1, with D maybe TRBD1 (6 bases). CDR3 length equals 15 residues. From germline, CDR1 is SQVTM and CDR2 ANQGSEA. V gave up 1 base and J gave up 1 base, with 13 bases separating them. The CDR3 DNA reads TGCAGCGTTGAAGGGGGGGGCGGCTGGAACACTGAAGCTTTCTTT. The encoded protein is CSVEGGGGWNTEAFF.

This clone was counted a single time. The chain carries TRBV5-1 and TRBJ2-3, with 11 bases identical to TRBD2. The length of the CDR3 is 15 residues. The germline CDR1 and CDR2 sequences are SGHRS and YFSETQ. After removal of 5 bases from V and 3 bases from J, the junction contained 5 bases not matched to a gene. In DNA, the CDR3 is TGCGCCAGCAGATTATCTAGCGGGGGGACAGATACGCAGTATTTT. Translated: CASRLSSGGTDTQYF. Combining the CDR3 with reference TRBV5-1 and TRBJ2-3 gives the whole variable domain KAGVTQTPRYLIKTRGQQVTLSCSPISGHRSVSWYQQTPGQGLQFLFEYFSETQRNKGNFPGRFSGRQFSNSRSEMNVSTLELGDSALYLCASRLSSGGTDTQYFGPGTRLTVL.

This clone was picked up a small number of times. The chain uses TRBV2 and TRBJ1-3; unclear D gene. V lost 6 bases and J 7 bases, leaving 7 bases between the germline ends. CDR3 length: 11 amino acids. Germline V gene data show CDR1 as SNHLY and CDR2 as FYNNEI. CDR3 amino acids: CASRPRNTIYF. In DNA form, the CDR3 reads TGTGCCAGCAGGCCTCGGAACACCATATATTTT. The complete variable domain, with remaining parts taken from reference TRBV2 and TRBJ1-3, reads EPEVTQTPSHQVTQMGQEVILRCVPISNHLYFYWYRQILGQKVEFLVSFYNNEISEKSEIFDDQFSVERPDGSNFTLKIRSTKLEDSAMYFCASRPRNTIYFGEGSWLTVV.

The gene calls are TRBV6-1 and TRBJ1-1; D possibly corresponds to TRBD1 (5 bases). With 7 bases removed from V and 1 base from J, the gap between germline ends came to 13 bases. Germline-derived CDR1 and CDR2 are MNHNS and SASEGT. This CDR3 is 14 amino acids long. CDR3 sequence (DNA): TGTGCCAGCATTGGGACTGGGGAGAACACTGAAGCTTTCTTT. This translates into CASIGTGENTEAFF.

A single count supports this clone. The chain is built from TRBV5-1 and TRBJ2-7; TRBD2 is a possible D gene (5 bases). CDR1 SGHRS and CDR2 YFSETQ come from the germline V gene. V lost 0 bases and J lost 7, with 17 bases in between. CDR3 size: 15 residues. The CDR3 DNA follows: TGCGCCAGCAGCTTGGCCGTCATAGGAGGTTCTGAGCAGTACTTC. It encodes CASSLAVIGGSEQYF.

The rearrangement joins TRBV6-6 to TRBJ2-1; possibly TRBD1 for D (6 bases). Germline V gives CDR1 MNHNY, CDR2 SVGAGI (reference sequence). Trimming removed 8 bases from V and 3 bases from J, with 11 bases in between. The CDR3 loop spans 13 amino acids. In DNA, the CDR3 is TGTGCCAGCGGGGACAATTTCTACAATGAGCAGTTCTTC. It codes for CASGDNFYNEQFF.